These 14 T cell receptor beta chains came from one sample sequenced in a study of blood T cell repertoires in COVID-19. Profiling relied on immunoSEQ multiplex PCR, and the TCRdb table lists in-frame clones only, not all of them. This sample has some 76,000 clones; more than 75% occur once, and the top ten carry around 5.4%. The sequenced material came from peripheral blood. The receptors stem from a human donor in a cohort sampled during active COVID-19.

The DNA for the CDR3 is TGTGCCAGCAGTTACCTCGGCAATGAGCAGTTCTTC. Residues: CASSYLGNEQFF. J is TRBJ2-1 and V is TRBV6-5; D gene ambiguous. V was clipped by 2 bases and J by 6 bases, with 5 bases between them. The CDR3 length is 12 residues. Germline CDR1 and CDR2: MNHEY and SVGAGI.

This chain joins TRBV10-3 and TRBJ2-7, with TRBD2 matching 7 bases. The CDR3 is made up of 14 amino acids. The V gene end was trimmed by 2 bases and the J gene end by 7 bases; junction bases not matched to a gene: 8. CDR1 and CDR2 (germline): ENHRY, SYGVKD. CDR3 in amino acids: CAISEVGGEREQYF. The DNA for the CDR3 is TGTGCCATCAGTGAGGTGGGGGGGGAAAGGGAGCAGTACTTC.

This sequence joins TRBV7-3 and TRBJ2-1; 11 nucleotides agree with TRBD2. V was clipped by 5 bases and J by 9 bases; unmatched bases: 15. The CDR3 runs to 17 residues. Germline V gene lookup returns CDR1 SGHTA and CDR2 FQGTGA. The CDR3 DNA follows: TGTGCCAGCAGCCCTAGCGGCCCTAGCGGGGGGAGAGGTGAGCAGTTCTTC. Residues: CASSPSGPSGGRGEQFF.

This clone was found a few times. The gene calls are TRBV7-2 and TRBJ2-7; tentatively, D is TRBD1 (5 bases). V lost 5 bases to trimming and J lost 0 bases, with 20 bases between them. The CDR3 runs 17 residues. Germline V CDR1 and CDR2: SGHTA, FQGNSA. The CDR3 nucleotides read TGTGCCAGCAGCCTCGGGCTTGGGGCCAGGAGCTCCTACGAGCAGTACTTC. Translating gives CASSLGLGARSSYEQYF.

The sample holds one count of this clone. One junction end disagrees with the germline gene, perhaps due to a read error. The chain couples TRBV3-1 (or the pseudogene TRBV3-2) to TRBJ1-1; unclear D gene. The CDR3 sequence is 10 residues long. The germline V gene has CDR1 LGHDT and CDR2 YNNKEL (reference sequence). For the CDR3, the DNA is TGTGCCAGCAGCAGCAGGACGGCGGGATTT. Protein product: CASSSRTAGF.

The chain recombines TRBV6-4 with TRBJ2-3; D gene unclear. Germline V gene lookup returns CDR1 MRHNA and CDR2 SNTAGT. V dropped 2 bases and J dropped 6 bases, with 12 bases sitting between them. The CDR3 is made up of 14 amino acids. CDR3 sequence reads: CASSDRSNPDTQYF. The CDR3, as DNA: TGTGCCAGCAGTGACCGCTCTAACCCCGATACGCAGTATTTT.

The chain links TRBV10-3 to TRBJ2-1, with 8 positions matching TRBD2. V lost 5 bases and J lost 0; bases outside the gene matches: 3. The CDR3 is made up of 15 amino acids. The germline V gene encodes CDR1 ENHRY and CDR2 SYGVKD. The CDR3 region has the DNA TGTGCCATCAGTCAGCGGGAGAGCTCCTACAATGAGCAGTTCTTC. Residues: CAISQRESSYNEQFF.

This chain uses TRBV27 with TRBJ2-1; 11 bases line up with TRBD1. The germline V gene encodes CDR1 MNHEY and CDR2 SMNVEV (reference sequence). The CDR3 is 15 amino acids. The ends lost 6 bases at V and 4 bases at J; junction bases unmatched: 5. CDR3 sequence (DNA): TGTGCCAGCAGCCCCCGGGACAGGGGGTACAATGAGCAGTTCTTC. This encodes CASSPRDRGYNEQFF.

The gene calls are TRBV6-5 and TRBJ2-3; D might be TRBD2 (6 bases). The CDR3 length is 14 residues. Germline loops: CDR1 MNHEY, CDR2 SVGAGI. Trimming removed 5 bases at V and 6 bases at J, with 15 bases between. CDR3 in DNA: TGTGCCAGCAGTCCCCAACTAGCAGCGGATACGCAGTATTTT. This codes for CASSPQLAADTQYF.

This rearrangement joins TRBV3-1 (or the pseudogene TRBV3-2) to TRBJ1-1, with unresolved D. Trimming left V 7 bases short and J 7 bases short, with 13 bases between. The CDR3 contains 12 residues. The germline CDR1 and CDR2 sequences are LGHDT and YNNKEL (reference sequence). CDR3 bases: TGTGCCAGCATTGGAATCCGGGGTGAAGCTTTCTTT. Encoded protein: CASIGIRGEAFF.

This sequence joins TRBV27 and TRBJ2-2; possible D gene TRBD2, 6 bases. The CDR3 extends over 13 amino acids. Per germline, CDR1 MNHEY and CDR2 SMNVEV (reference sequence). V lost 7 bases and J lost 3, with 9 bases in between. The CDR3 DNA sequence: TGTGCCAGCACCCGCGGGGACACCGGGGAGCTGTTTTTT. It codes for CASTRGDTGELFF.

The genes are TRBV5-8 and TRBJ2-5, with D tentatively TRBD2 (5 bases). The CDR3 covers 14 residues. The germline V gene has CDR1 SGHTS and CDR2 YDEGEE. The germline V and J ends were trimmed by 4 bases and 1 base, with 11 bases remaining between them. The CDR3 coding sequence is TGTGCCAGCAGCCGCCGGGGAACCCAAGAGACCCAGTACTTC. Translating gives CASSRRGTQETQYF.

The chain employs TRBV18 and TRBJ2-3; 14 nucleotides align to TRBD2. CDR3 length equals 16 residues. Germline V gene sequence: CDR1 KGHSH, CDR2 LQKENI. After removal of 3 bases from V and 9 bases from J, the junction contained 8 bases not matched to a gene. CDR3 sequence (DNA): TGTGCCAGCTCACCCGAGACTAGCGGGGGGGCCCGGACGCAGTATTTT. This codes for CASSPETSGGARTQYF.

The chain is built from TRBV6-5 and TRBJ2-2; 8 bases are shared with TRBD2. V trimming: 6 bases; J trimming: 6 bases; junction bases outside the gene matches: 6. CDR3 size: 14 residues. Looked up from germline, CDR1 is MNHEY and CDR2 is SVGAGI. Here the CDR3 reads CASSRGTSAGELFF. The CDR3 nucleotides are TGTGCCAGCAGCCGAGGGACTAGTGCCGGGGAGCTGTTTTTT.